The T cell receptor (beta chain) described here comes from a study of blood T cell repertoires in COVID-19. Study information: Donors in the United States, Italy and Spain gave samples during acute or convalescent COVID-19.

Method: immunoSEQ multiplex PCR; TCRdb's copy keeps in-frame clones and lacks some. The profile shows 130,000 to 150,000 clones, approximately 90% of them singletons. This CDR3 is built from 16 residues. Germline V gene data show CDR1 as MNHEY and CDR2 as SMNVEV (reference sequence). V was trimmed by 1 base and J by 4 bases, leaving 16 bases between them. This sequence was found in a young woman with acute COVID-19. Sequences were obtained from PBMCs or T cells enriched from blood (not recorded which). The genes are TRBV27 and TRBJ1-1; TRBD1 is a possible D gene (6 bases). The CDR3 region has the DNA TGTGCCAGCAGTTTATATTTTATGGGGGGGCGCACTGAAGCTTTCTTT. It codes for CASSLYFMGGRTEAFF.